These 20 T cell receptor beta chains were all obtained from the same sample, sequenced in a study of T cell responses to AZD1222 COVID-19 vaccine. Sequencing used immunoSEQ multiplex PCR; TCRdb keeps in-frame clones, though not all of them. The sample shows over 150,000 clones, about 93% of them seen only once. Sequenced here: peripheral blood, sampled 28 days after the second dose of the MenACWY control vaccine. The receptors were sampled from an adult who received the MenACWY meningococcal vaccine as a control.

V usage is TRBV29-1 and J usage is TRBJ1-6, with D tentatively TRBD1 (6 bases). Germline CDR1 reads SQVTM; CDR2 reads ANQGSEA. Trimming took 8 bases from V and 8 from J, leaving 10 bases between them. This CDR3 is built from 11 residues. CDR3 coding DNA: TGCAGCCCCGAGGGGGATTCACCCCTCCACTTT. As protein: CSPEGDSPLHF.

For this clone: A junction boundary mismatches the germline segment, possibly from a read error. J is TRBJ1-6 and V is TRBV6-5; possible D gene TRBD1, 5 bases. This CDR3 is 16 amino acids long. Germline CDR1 reads MNHEY; CDR2 reads SVGAGI. The CDR3: CASSSKTDSYNSPLHF. The CDR3 DNA sequence: TGTGCCAGCAGTTCCAAGACAGACTCCTATAATTCACCCCTTCACTTT.

This chain connects TRBV11-2 to TRBJ1-3; D is uncertain. Germline-derived CDR1 and CDR2 are SGHAT and FQNNGV. V dropped 5 bases and J dropped 5 bases, with 13 bases sitting between them. The CDR3 runs to 14 residues. DNA of the CDR3: TGTGCCAGCAGCGAGACGAGGGTGAGAAACACCATATATTTT. This sequence encodes CASSETRVRNTIYF.

This sequence joins TRBV2 and TRBJ1-6; TRBD1 is a possible D gene (6 bases). Germline values: CDR1 SNHLY, CDR2 FYNNEI. The CDR3 sequence is 17 residues long. V was pared by 11 bases and J by 0 bases, with 20 bases between. CDR3: CAVLGGHGDSYNSPLHF. CDR3 in DNA: TGTGCCGTTCTTGGGGGACACGGCGACTCCTATAATTCACCCCTCCACTTT.

The rearrangement uses TRBV19 and TRBJ1-1; no definite D call. Germline values: CDR1 LNHDA, CDR2 SQIVND (reference sequence). The ends were cut back, 5 bases at V and 0 bases at J, with 7 bases in the middle. This CDR3 comprises 13 residues. In nucleotides, the CDR3 is TGTGCCAGTAGTTCCGTGATGAACACTGAAGCTTTCTTT. As protein: CASSSVMNTEAFF. Filled out from reference TRBV19 and TRBJ1-1, the complete variable domain reads DGGITQSPKYLFRKEGQNVTLSCEQNLNHDAMYWYRQDPGQGLRLIYYSQIVNDFQKGDIAEGYSVSREKKESFPLTVTSAQKNPTAFYLCASSSVMNTEAFFGQGTRLTVV.

This clone appeared once. The chain combines TRBV4-1 with TRBJ2-2, with a tentative D call TRBD1 (5 bases). The germline V and J ends were trimmed by 1 base and 0 bases, with 18 bases remaining between them. CDR1 and CDR2 from the germline V gene are MGHRA and YSYEKL. This CDR3 comprises 19 residues. The CDR3 region is CASSQASRSTDANTGELFF. The CDR3 bases are TGCGCCAGCAGCCAAGCCTCACGTTCGACAGACGCGAACACCGGGGAGCTGTTTTTT.

This chain joins TRBV15 and TRBJ1-1; the match to TRBD1 covers 7 bases. CDR1 LNHNV and CDR2 YYDKDF come from the germline V gene (reference sequence). Trimming cost V 0 bases and J 10 bases; bases outside gene matches: 8. The CDR3 extends over 14 amino acids. CDR3 nucleotide sequence: TGTGCCACCAGCAGAGATCTACAGGGGAGTATAGCTTTCTTT. Translation gives CATSRDLQGSIAFF.

The genes are TRBV27 and TRBJ2-3; D ambiguous. Trimming took off 1 base at V and 6 bases at J, with 14 bases between the two ends. Germline assignment: CDR1 MNHEY and CDR2 SMNVEV (reference sequence). The CDR3 consists of 15 residues. The CDR3 DNA follows: TGTGCCAGCAGTTTATATAGGGTTCATTCGGATACGCAGTATTTT. Its protein is CASSLYRVHSDTQYF.

This chain connects TRBV2 to TRBJ1-2; perhaps TRBD1 as D (5 bases). Deletions cut 4 bases from V and 5 bases from J, with 11 bases between. CDR1 is SNHLY and CDR2 is FYNNEI in the germline V gene. The CDR3 spans 13 residues. The CDR3 here is CASSGAGWYGYTF. For the CDR3, the DNA is TGTGCCAGCAGTGGGGCAGGGTGGTATGGCTACACCTTC.

This clone was detected a few times. This chain joins TRBV5-6 and TRBJ1-5, with 9 bases that match TRBD1. The CDR3 totals 17 residues. Germline assignment: CDR1 SGHDT and CDR2 YYEEEE. The V gene end was trimmed by 3 bases and the J gene end by 0 bases; junction bases not matched to a gene: 7. CDR3 sequence reads: CASSSRGQGGSNQPQHF. The CDR3 coding sequence is TGTGCCAGCAGCTCTCGGGGACAGGGTGGTAGCAATCAGCCCCAGCATTTT.

The rearrangement joins TRBV10-3 to TRBJ2-7; D remains ambiguous. From germline, CDR1 is ENHRY and CDR2 SYGVKD. The CDR3 loop spans 12 amino acids. V was pared by 8 bases and J by 0 bases, with 8 bases between. CDR3 sequence: CAIGANSYEQYF. In nucleotides, the CDR3 is TGTGCCATCGGTGCCAACTCCTACGAGCAGTACTTC.

This chain joins TRBV5-1 and TRBJ1-1; D not resolved. CDR3 size: 16 residues. Trimming removed 0 bases from V and 2 bases from J, with 14 bases in between. CDR1 is SGHRS and CDR2 is YFSETQ in the germline V gene. Here the CDR3 reads CASSLASTEPNTEAFF. The DNA for the CDR3 is TGCGCCAGCAGCTTGGCATCGACGGAACCTAACACTGAAGCTTTCTTT.

This sequence joins TRBV5-1 and TRBJ2-7; no reliable D call. V gave up 4 bases and J gave up 0 bases, with 14 bases separating them. The CDR3 has 15 residues. Germline CDR1 SGHRS, CDR2 YFSETQ. The DNA of the CDR3 is TGCGCCAGCAGCCTTGCTGGATTCTCCTCCTACGAGCAGTACTTC. Amino acids: CASSLAGFSSYEQYF.

Only a few counts were recorded for this clone. V gene TRBV5-5 combines with J gene TRBJ1-1, with 9 bases aligning to TRBD1. The CDR3 sequence is 16 residues long. J was trimmed by 3 bases and V by 0 bases; bases with no gene match: 6. Germline V lookup: CDR1 SGHKS, CDR2 YYEKEE (reference sequence). The CDR3 loop is CASSLAGGQGYTEAFF. As DNA, the CDR3 is TGTGCCAGCAGCTTGGCCGGGGGACAGGGATACACTGAAGCTTTCTTT. Combining the CDR3 with reference TRBV5-5 and TRBJ1-1 gives the whole variable domain DAGVTQSPTHLIKTRGQQVTLRCSPISGHKSVSWYQQVLGQGPQFIFQYYEKEERGRGNFPDRFSARQFPNYSSELNVNALLLGDSALYLCASSLAGGQGYTEAFFGQGTRLTVV.

This chain uses TRBV10-1 with TRBJ1-3; maybe TRBD1 (5 bases). There are 15 residues in the CDR3. The ends were cut back, 6 bases at V and 9 bases at J, with 21 bases in the middle. Per germline, CDR1 WNHNN and CDR2 SYGVQD (reference sequence). The CDR3 region has the DNA TGCGCCAGCAGGAGCCCGGGACCCCGAAGGTGCACCATATATTTT. Amino acids: CASRSPGPRRCTIYF.

In this sample, this clone turned up once. The chain uses TRBV6-5 and TRBJ1-6; D remains ambiguous. V lost 2 bases to trimming and J lost 5 bases, with 7 bases between them. The CDR3 extends over 14 amino acids. Germline V lookup: CDR1 MNHEY, CDR2 SVGAGI. The CDR3 protein is CASSYRRDNSPLHF. CDR3 sequence (DNA): TGTGCCAGCAGTTACCGGAGAGATAATTCACCCCTCCACTTT.

The chain recombines TRBV2 with TRBJ2-7, with no clear D. V was shortened by 6 bases and J by 2 bases, with 11 bases between the two germline ends. In germline, CDR1 is SNHLY, CDR2 FYNNEI. The CDR3 extends over 13 amino acids. CDR3 in amino acids: CASRSRNPYEQYF. The CDR3 DNA sequence: TGTGCCAGCAGATCGCGGAACCCCTACGAGCAGTACTTC.

This sequence joins TRBV7-9 and TRBJ1-4; D ambiguous. The CDR3 contains 15 residues. V was trimmed by 4 bases and J by 0 bases, leaving 9 bases between them. CDR1 is SEHNR and CDR2 is FQNEAQ in the germline V gene (reference sequence). CDR3: CASSSGSATNEKLFF. CDR3 nucleotide sequence: TGTGCCAGCAGCTCGGGGTCCGCAACTAATGAAAAACTGTTTTTT.

This rearrangement joins TRBV2 to TRBJ1-1; D is undetermined. Trimming left V 4 bases short and J 0 bases short, with 9 bases between. Germline CDR1 is SNHLY and CDR2 is FYNNEI. The CDR3 sequence is 14 residues long. The CDR3 DNA sequence: TGTGCCAGCAGTGGTGACGGACTGAACACTGAAGCTTTCTTT. It yields the protein CASSGDGLNTEAFF.

The chain employs TRBV29-1 and TRBJ1-1; D perhaps matches TRBD1 (6 bases). V lost 5 bases and J lost 2, with 12 bases in between. Germline assignment: CDR1 SQVTM and CDR2 ANQGSEA. CDR3 size: 13 residues. CDR3 in amino acids: CSVITQGNTEAFF. The CDR3 DNA reads TGCAGCGTTATTACACAGGGAAACACTGAAGCTTTCTTT.